This T cell receptor beta chain derives from a study of early T cells in non-severe SARS-CoV-2 infection. This clonotype was recorded many times. No antigen is known for it. MiXCR was run by TCRdb on the 5' RACE reads, yielding one entry per CDR3 protein. Found here are more than 65,000 distinct CDR3 sequences, approximately 13% of them singletons; the top ten hold about 1.5%. Study conclusions and caveats: The study's VDJdb matching favored anti-spike CD8 responses and missed private and CD4 specificities.

The length of the CDR3 is 15 residues. Trimming stripped 0 bases from V and 1 base from J, with 10 bases between. Germline V gene lookup returns CDR1 SGHNT and CDR2 YYREEE (reference sequence). The clonotype was recovered from an adult who was a healthcare worker with PCR-confirmed SARS-CoV-2 infection or an uninfected control (not recorded which). J is TRBJ1-1 and V is TRBV5-4, with unresolved D. Material for sequencing was whole blood. The CDR3 DNA reads as TGTGCCAGCAGCTTGGGACATCTGGGGAACACTGAAGCTTTCTTT. Its translation: CASSLGHLGNTEAFF.